The 26 T cell receptor beta chains given below trace back to one sample, sequenced in a study of OX40 agonist ivuxolimab in advanced cancers. Data came from immunoSEQ multiplex PCR; TCRdb stores just in-frame clones and leaves some out. The sample includes around 47,000 clones, around 84% of them seen just once. The starting material was CD4+ or CD8+ T cells sorted from blood, obtained in a trial of the OX40 agonist ivuxolimab. These receptors originate from an adult with an advanced solid tumor such as melanoma, head and neck, liver or kidney cancer.

The genes are TRBV28 and TRBJ2-7; D remains unclear. Germline values: CDR1 MDHEN, CDR2 SYDVKM. The CDR3 runs 11 residues. Deletions cut 4 bases from V and 4 bases from J, with 5 bases between. This CDR3 reads CASSSYYEQYF. The CDR3 DNA follows: TGTGCCAGCAGTTCATATTACGAGCAGTACTTC.

This clone was seen repeatedly, ten times or more. The genes are TRBV2 and TRBJ2-7, with TRBD1 as a possible D gene (5 bases). Germline V gene data show CDR1 as SNHLY and CDR2 as FYNNEI. The CDR3 spans 15 residues. The V gene lost 2 bases and the J gene lost 0 bases, with 11 bases spanning the gap. CDR3 nucleotides: TGTGCCAGCAGTGAAAAGTGGCAGGGCTCCTACGAGCAGTACTTC. This translates into CASSEKWQGSYEQYF.

The rearrangement links TRBV7-2 to TRBJ2-7; 11 bases agree with TRBD2. Germline V gene sequence: CDR1 SGHTA, CDR2 FQGNSA. The CDR3 loop spans 14 amino acids. The junction had 8 bases not matched to a gene; V was cut back by 4 bases and J by 9 bases. CDR3 nucleotides: TGTGCCAGCAGCTCGGGGACTAGCGGTGGTCGGCAGTACTTC. Protein: CASSSGTSGGRQYF.

There are a few counts of this clone. The rearrangement links TRBV7-9 to TRBJ2-7, with 11 bases aligning to TRBD2. Germline CDR1 is SEHNR and CDR2 is FQNEAQ (reference sequence). This CDR3 comprises 16 residues. V lost 5 bases, J lost 0 bases, and 6 bases stayed unmatched. The chain's CDR3 is CASSPSSGRASYEQYF. The CDR3 DNA reads as TGTGCCAGCAGCCCCAGTAGCGGGAGGGCCTCCTACGAGCAGTACTTC. The variable domain in full, completed from reference TRBV7-9 and TRBJ2-7, reads DTGVSQNPRHKITKRGQNVTFRCDPISEHNRLYWYRQTLGQGPEFLTYFQNEAQLEKSRLLSDRFSAERPKGSFSTLEIQRTEQGDSAMYLCASSPSSGRASYEQYFGPGTRLTVT.

V is TRBV28 and J is TRBJ2-7; TRBD2 matches at 8 bases. Germline V gene sequence: CDR1 MDHEN, CDR2 SYDVKM. The junction had 2 bases not matched to a gene; V was cut back by 3 bases and J by 7 bases. There are 12 residues in the CDR3. The CDR3 DNA follows: TGTGCCAGCAGTTTGCCGGGGGGGGAGCAGTACTTC. As protein: CASSLPGGEQYF.

This chain uses TRBV10-3 with TRBJ2-3, with unresolved D. V was cut by 3 bases and J by 5 bases, with 15 bases left in between. Germline V lookup: CDR1 ENHRY, CDR2 SYGVKD. The length of the CDR3 is 15 residues. CDR3 sequence reads: CAISDPTALGDTQYF. The CDR3 DNA is TGTGCCATCAGTGACCCGACGGCCCTGGGAGATACGCAGTATTTT.

The rearrangement uses TRBV7-9 and TRBJ2-7, with D unclear. The V gene lost 4 bases and the J gene lost 5 bases, with 6 bases spanning the gap. The germline V gene has CDR1 SEHNR and CDR2 FQNEAQ (reference sequence). There are 11 residues in the CDR3. The CDR3 DNA reads TGTGCCAGCAGCTCCGAACACGAGCAGTACTTC. Encoded protein: CASSSEHEQYF.

The chain combines TRBV7-8 with TRBJ1-1; D gene uncertain. From germline, CDR1 is SGHVS and CDR2 FQNEAQ. Trimming shortened V by 1 base and J by 10 bases, and 16 bases separated the two germline ends. This CDR3 has 14 amino acids. Written as DNA, the CDR3 is TGTGCCAGCAGCTTAGAGGACTTCCTACAGCCAGCTTTCTTT. Its protein is CASSLEDFLQPAFF.

V and J are TRBV28 and TRBJ2-7; 7 nucleotides match TRBD2. Per germline, CDR1 MDHEN and CDR2 SYDVKM. CDR3 length: 16 residues. V lost 3 bases and J lost 4; bases outside the gene matches: 12. The CDR3 sequence: CASSFLTGGSAYEQYF. In DNA, the CDR3 is TGTGCCAGCAGTTTCTTAACGGGGGGTTCCGCATACGAGCAGTACTTC.

This chain uses TRBV9 with TRBJ2-7; possibly TRBD2 for D (6 bases). The V and J ends lost 6 bases and 7 bases respectively, with 17 bases between them. This CDR3 has 13 amino acids. Germline CDR1 is SGDLS and CDR2 is YYNGEE. The CDR3 region is CASTGKRGGEQYF. The CDR3 region has the DNA TGTGCCAGCACCGGAAAAAGGGGAGGAGAGCAGTACTTC.

The chain combines TRBV28 with TRBJ1-2; D not certain. CDR1 is MDHEN and CDR2 is SYDVKM in the germline V gene. The CDR3 runs 13 residues. V was shortened by 5 bases and J by 3 bases, with 10 bases between the two germline ends. The CDR3 bases are TGTGCCAGCAGTCCCCTCTCGGACTATGGCTACACCTTC. Protein product: CASSPLSDYGYTF.

This clone was seen more than once but under ten times. This chain uses TRBV15 with TRBJ2-7; D gene ambiguous. Deletions cut 1 base from V and 5 bases from J, with 9 bases between. Looked up from germline, CDR1 is LNHNV and CDR2 is YYDKDF (reference sequence). The CDR3 is 13 amino acids. The CDR3 spells CATSRAGLNEQYF. The CDR3 DNA reads TGTGCCACCAGCAGAGCCGGCCTAAACGAGCAGTACTTC.

By sample share, this clone is medium-sized. This chain joins TRBV27 and TRBJ2-7, with a weak D call TRBD2 (5 bases). This CDR3 has 12 amino acids. V was cut by 6 bases and J by 6 bases, with 12 bases left in between. Germline V lookup: CDR1 MNHEY, CDR2 SMNVEV (reference sequence). This CDR3 reads CASRNRGSEQYF. The CDR3 nucleotides are TGTGCCAGCAGAAACAGAGGGAGCGAGCAGTACTTC.

This chain joins TRBV14 and TRBJ1-2; D perhaps matches TRBD1 (6 bases). CDR1 is SGHDN, CDR2 FVKESK, per germline. The CDR3 spans 16 residues. Trimming pared 1 base from V and 5 bases from J, leaving 17 bases between. CDR3 sequence reads: CASSQGTRGAYYGYTF. The CDR3 coding sequence is TGTGCCAGCAGCCAAGGGACGAGGGGGGCTTATTATGGCTACACCTTC. The full variable domain, completed using reference TRBV14 and TRBJ1-2, is EAGVTQFPSHSVIEKGQTVTLRCDPISGHDNLYWYRRVMGKEIKFLLHFVKESKQDESGMPNNRFLAERTGGTYSTLKVQPAELEDSGVYFCASSQGTRGAYYGYTFGSGTRLTVV.

The J gene is TRBJ1-1, the V gene TRBV28; D not certain. CDR1 and CDR2 (germline): MDHEN, SYDVKM. The CDR3 totals 13 residues. V shed 3 bases and J shed 8 bases, with 13 bases lying between them. The CDR3 loop reads CASSFGSYGEAFF. The CDR3 DNA is TGTGCCAGCAGTTTTGGGTCGTACGGGGAAGCTTTCTTT.

The chain uses TRBV6-6 and TRBJ1-5, with D perhaps matching TRBD1 (6 bases). The CDR3 totals 15 residues. Germline-derived CDR1 and CDR2 are MNHNY and SVGAGI (reference sequence). Trimming removed 4 bases from V and 1 base from J, with 11 bases in between. CDR3 sequence reads: CASSFVGTSNQPQHF. CDR3 coding DNA: TGTGCCAGCAGTTTCGTAGGGACAAGCAATCAGCCCCAGCATTTT.

The chain joins TRBV2 to TRBJ1-1; D gene ambiguous. CDR3 size: 13 residues. V lost 3 bases and J 4 bases, leaving 9 bases between the germline ends. Germline V lookup: CDR1 SNHLY, CDR2 FYNNEI. DNA for the CDR3: TGTGCCAGCAGTGACGGGGTATCCACTGAAGCTTTCTTT. This codes for CASSDGVSTEAFF. The whole variable domain, remainder taken from reference TRBV2 and TRBJ1-1, is EPEVTQTPSHQVTQMGQEVILRCVPISNHLYFYWYRQILGQKVEFLVSFYNNEISEKSEIFDDQFSVERPDGSNFTLKIRSTKLEDSAMYFCASSDGVSTEAFFGQGTRLTVV.

CDR3 DNA sequence: TGTGCCAGCAGGGGGGATACGCAGTATTTT. It translates to CASRGDTQYF. This chain uses TRBV27 with TRBJ2-3; D gene uncertain. V was trimmed by 6 bases and J by 6 bases, leaving 4 bases between them. Germline V lookup: CDR1 MNHEY, CDR2 SMNVEV (reference sequence). The CDR3 spans 10 residues.

The V gene is TRBV27, the J gene TRBJ2-7; 12 bases match TRBD1. The CDR3 length is 16 residues. V lost 0 bases and J lost 7; bases outside the gene matches: 7. CDR1 and CDR2 (germline): MNHEY, SMNVEV (reference sequence). The CDR3 region is CASSLSAGQGAGEQYF. Written as DNA, the CDR3 is TGTGCCAGCAGTTTATCGGCGGGACAGGGGGCGGGGGAGCAGTACTTC.

The J gene is TRBJ1-2, the V gene TRBV28; the D gene is possibly TRBD1 (5 bases). The CDR3 contains 18 residues. Trimming took 8 bases from V and 5 from J, leaving 30 bases between them. Per germline, CDR1 MDHEN and CDR2 SYDVKM. The CDR3 sequence: CASHWGAQAREVLYGYTF. The CDR3 bases are TGTGCCAGCCACTGGGGCGCGCAGGCCCGAGAAGTTTTGTATGGCTACACCTTC.

The J gene is TRBJ2-7, the V gene TRBV13; D call uncertain. With 0 bases removed from V and 3 bases from J, the gap between germline ends came to 9 bases. Germline loops: CDR1 PRHDT, CDR2 FYEKMQ (reference sequence). CDR3 size: 14 residues. CDR3 region: CASSLGGSLYEQYF. CDR3 sequence (DNA): TGTGCCAGCAGCTTAGGTGGCAGCCTCTACGAGCAGTACTTC.

This sequence joins TRBV29-1 and TRBJ2-5; TRBD2 matches 10 bases. The CDR3 loop spans 16 amino acids. The trim removed 7 bases at V and 5 bases at J, leaving 16 bases unmatched. CDR1 and CDR2 (germline): SQVTM, ANQGSEA. As DNA, the CDR3 is TGCAGCGCCCAGTTGGTGCTAGCGGGAGCTATGGAGACCCAGTACTTC. Its protein product is CSAQLVLAGAMETQYF.

The chain is built from TRBV5-1 and TRBJ1-1; D gene unclear. V lost 0 bases, J lost 4 bases, and 10 bases lay in between. The V gene's germline CDR1 is SGHRS and CDR2 YFSETQ. The CDR3 runs to 14 residues. CDR3 region: CASSLAGTFTEAFF. CDR3 nucleotide sequence: TGCGCCAGCAGCTTGGCCGGAACGTTCACTGAAGCTTTCTTT.

The rearrangement joins TRBV6-5 to TRBJ1-1, with TRBD1 identical over 8 bases. The CDR3 totals 13 residues. The germline gives CDR1 MNHEY, CDR2 SVGAGI. J was trimmed by 1 base and V by 6 bases; bases with no gene match: 1. The CDR3 bases are TGTGCCAGCAGGACAGGGGCGAACACTGAAGCTTTCTTT. It codes for CASRTGANTEAFF.

The chain couples TRBV14 to TRBJ2-3; TRBD2 matches at 12 bases. V lost 2 bases to trimming and J lost 3 bases; unmatched junction nucleotides: 6. CDR3 length equals 17 residues. Germline CDR1 and CDR2: SGHDN and FVKESK. The CDR3 region has the DNA TGTGCCAGCAGCCAATACCTAGCGGGAGGGTGGACAGATACGCAGTATTTT. Protein sequence: CASSQYLAGGWTDTQYF.

The chain employs TRBV19 and TRBJ2-7; D not certain. This CDR3 is built from 9 residues. V was pared by 5 bases and J by 4 bases, with 0 bases between. Looked up from germline, CDR1 is LNHDA and CDR2 is SQIVND (reference sequence). CDR3 DNA sequence: TGTGCCAGTAGTTACGAGCAGTACTTC. Its translation is CASSYEQYF.